This entry lists 29 T cell receptor beta chains sequenced from one sample in a study of early T cells in non-severe SARS-CoV-2 infection (dated by TCRdb to about 2021). Library construction relied on 5' RACE. The sequencer listed for this sample is NextSeq 500. TCRdb reran the public reads through fastp at Q25 and MiXCR, keeping productive beta chains. Each CDR3 protein gets just one entry, which takes the most common genes and DNA from the rows behind it. The sample table records 97,000 or so distinct CDR3 sequences; approximately 9.9% of these occur just once. The ten largest clones capture roughly 5% of the sample. The material sequenced was whole blood, taken at baseline. The receptors were gathered from an adult who was a healthcare worker with PCR-confirmed SARS-CoV-2 infection or an uninfected control (not recorded which).

The chain joins TRBV9 to TRBJ2-3, with 10 bases identical to TRBD2. The V segment lost 3 bases and the J segment 2 bases; nucleotides outside the gene matches: 3. The CDR3 is made up of 15 amino acids. Germline CDR1 and CDR2: SGDLS and YYNGEE. CDR3 sequence reads: CASSASGGDTDTQYF. CDR3 bases: TGTGCCAGCAGCGCGAGCGGGGGGGACACAGATACGCAGTATTTT.

The chain recombines TRBV5-1 with TRBJ1-5; D is perhaps TRBD1 (5 bases). The CDR3 runs to 14 residues. V lost 7 bases, J lost 3 bases, and 14 bases lay in between. The V gene's germline CDR1 is SGHRS and CDR2 YFSETQ. CDR3 sequence reads: CASAYGGFNQPQHF. DNA of the CDR3: TGCGCCAGCGCGTATGGGGGATTCAATCAGCCCCAGCATTTT.

The chain employs TRBV29-1 and TRBJ2-2, with D possibly being TRBD1 (7 bases). The V and J ends lost 3 bases and 5 bases respectively, with 13 bases between them. This CDR3 has 14 residues. The germline gives CDR1 SQVTM, CDR2 ANQGSEA. In DNA form, the CDR3 reads TGCAGCGTTGAGGCCAGGGGGGATACCGGGGAGCTGTTTTTT. Its translation: CSVEARGDTGELFF.

V usage is TRBV3-1 and J usage is TRBJ2-2; 9 nucleotides match TRBD2. Germline V CDR1 and CDR2: LGHDT, YNNKEL (reference sequence). The CDR3 runs 15 residues. The J segment lost 3 bases and the V segment lost 4 bases, leaving 3 bases of the junction unmatched. CDR3 DNA sequence: TGTGCCAGCAGCCGACTAGCGGCCGACACCGGGGAGCTGTTTTTT. Protein: CASSRLAADTGELFF.

This clonotype was seen only a few times. The rearrangement uses TRBV24-1 and TRBJ1-2; TRBD1 might be the D (5 bases). Trimming took off 6 bases at V and 4 bases at J, with 11 bases between the two ends. Germline-derived CDR1 and CDR2 are KGHDR and SFDVKD. The CDR3 length is 13 residues. This chain's CDR3 is CATSLTQGYGYTF. CDR3 bases: TGTGCCACCAGTCTGACTCAGGGCTATGGCTACACCTTC.

The chain combines TRBV6-5 with TRBJ2-3, with 7 nucleotides matching TRBD1. CDR3 size: 19 residues. Germline trimming cut 6 bases from V and 0 bases from J; bases unmatched to any gene: 18. Germline lookup yields CDR1 MNHEY and CDR2 SVGAGI. The CDR3 region is CASSPRRQGRRISTDTQYF. In DNA, the CDR3 is TGTGCCAGCAGCCCACGAAGACAGGGAAGAAGGATAAGCACAGATACGCAGTATTTT.

This sequence joins TRBV7-9 and TRBJ1-4, with TRBD1 matching over 9 bases. CDR3 length: 16 residues. Germline loops: CDR1 SEHNR, CDR2 FQNEAQ (reference sequence). J gave up 3 bases and V 5 bases, and 7 bases lay outside the gene matches. The CDR3, as DNA: TGTGCCAGCAGCCTCCTACAGGGGGCAGCTAATGAAAAACTGTTTTTT. It translates to CASSLLQGAANEKLFF.

This clonotype was observed at least ten times. The gene calls are TRBV20-1 and TRBJ2-7, with 9 bases lining up with TRBD2. In germline, CDR1 is DFQATT, CDR2 SNEGSKA (reference sequence). The CDR3 runs to 15 residues. The ends lost 3 bases at V and 6 bases at J; junction bases unmatched: 12. The CDR3 nucleotides are TGCAGTGCTAGGGGGGGATCTAGCGGGATTCTCGAGCAGTACTTC. Protein: CSARGGSSGILEQYF.

This clonotype was seen ten or more times. This chain uses TRBV5-6 with TRBJ1-5; no clear D. Germline CDR1 is SGHDT and CDR2 is YYEEEE. V lost 2 bases, J lost 7 bases, and 13 bases lay in between. CDR3 size: 14 residues. CDR3 sequence (DNA): TGTGCCAGCAGCTTTCGGGAGAAACCCCAGCCCCAGCATTTT. It yields the protein CASSFREKPQPQHF.

This clonotype has only a few counts. V gene TRBV11-2 combines with J gene TRBJ2-5, with D perhaps TRBD1 (6 bases). The CDR3 is 15 residues long. Germline V CDR1 and CDR2: SGHAT, FQNNGV. V lost 7 bases and J 1 base, leaving 16 bases between the germline ends. CDR3 sequence reads: CASTRGRGPQETQYF. CDR3 DNA: TGTGCCAGCACCCGAGGCAGGGGCCCCCAAGAGACCCAGTACTTC.

The rearrangement joins TRBV5-5 to TRBJ1-1; possibly TRBD1 for D (5 bases). Germline CDR1 is SGHKS and CDR2 is YYEKEE (reference sequence). V dropped 0 bases and J dropped 4 bases, with 16 bases sitting between them. The CDR3 loop spans 16 amino acids. DNA of the CDR3: TGTGCCAGCAGCTTGGGAGGCCAGGGACGAAGCACTGAAGCTTTCTTT. This gives the protein CASSLGGQGRSTEAFF.

This clonotype was counted ten times or more. The chain employs TRBV11-2 and TRBJ2-7; tentative D call: TRBD1 (5 bases). Trimming removed 4 bases at V and 3 bases at J, with 7 bases between. Germline lookup yields CDR1 SGHAT and CDR2 FQNNGV. CDR3 size: 12 residues. CDR3 region: CASSSGNYEQYF. The CDR3 DNA reads as TGTGCCAGCAGCTCAGGGAACTACGAGCAGTACTTC.

The gene calls are TRBV20-1 and TRBJ2-1; 16 bases are shared with TRBD2. J lost 6 bases, V lost 4 bases, and 12 bases had no gene match. CDR1 is DFQATT, CDR2 SNEGSKA, per germline (reference sequence). This CDR3 region has 18 residues. The CDR3 sequence: CSATTGTSGRALGNEQFF. In DNA form, the CDR3 reads TGCAGTGCTACTACTGGGACTAGCGGGAGGGCGCTCGGCAATGAGCAGTTCTTC.

This clonotype was detected many times. The CDR3 spells CASSIGQGSGYEQYF. The CDR3 nucleotides read TGTGCCAGTAGTATCGGACAGGGTTCGGGCTACGAGCAGTACTTC. The chain recombines TRBV19 with TRBJ2-7; TRBD1 agrees at 8 bases. The length of the CDR3 is 15 residues. Germline trimming cut 3 bases from V and 3 bases from J; bases unmatched to any gene: 7. Looked up from germline, CDR1 is LNHDA and CDR2 is SQIVND (reference sequence).

This clonotype was observed a few times. This rearrangement joins TRBV20-1 to TRBJ1-4, with D perhaps matching TRBD1 (6 bases). CDR3 length: 15 amino acids. Trimming removed 4 bases from V and 7 bases from J, with 19 bases in between. Germline V lookup: CDR1 DFQATT, CDR2 SNEGSKA (reference sequence). CDR3 sequence reads: CSAISGRLGGEKLFF. The DNA of the CDR3 is TGCAGTGCTATCTCGGGGAGGTTAGGGGGTGAAAAACTGTTTTTT.

This clonotype was observed a few times. The chain is built from TRBV4-2 and TRBJ1-2; D is unclear. Germline CDR1 and CDR2: LGHNA and YNFKEQ. The CDR3 is 12 amino acids. V was cut by 3 bases and J by 6 bases, with 8 bases left in between. For the CDR3, the DNA is TGTGCCAGCAGCCAGCGGTATGATGGCTACACCTTC. It is translated as CASSQRYDGYTF.

This clonotype was recorded at least ten times. The rearrangement links TRBV3-1 to TRBJ2-5; no clear D gene. The CDR3 length is 10 residues. Looked up from germline, CDR1 is LGHDT and CDR2 is YNNKEL (reference sequence). V was cut by 7 bases and J by 5 bases, with 5 bases left in between. The CDR3 here is CASMGETQYF. The CDR3 DNA reads as TGTGCCAGCATGGGGGAGACCCAGTACTTC.

The rearrangement joins TRBV28 to TRBJ2-3, with 10 bases fitting TRBD2. This CDR3 has 14 residues. Germline-derived CDR1 and CDR2 are MDHEN and SYDVKM. J lost 4 bases, V lost 5 bases, and 3 bases had no gene match. CDR3 bases: TGTGCCAGCAGTCTAGCGGGAGCAGCAGATACGCAGTATTTT. Protein product: CASSLAGAADTQYF.

This clonotype was recorded many times. This sequence joins TRBV7-2 and TRBJ2-2; 10 bases are a match to TRBD1. Germline V gives CDR1 SGHTA, CDR2 FQGNSA. The CDR3 has 14 residues. The V and J ends lost 4 bases and 5 bases, in that order; junction bases with no gene match: 1. The CDR3: CASSSGQGTGELFF. The CDR3 DNA follows: TGTGCCAGCAGCTCGGGACAGGGGACCGGGGAGCTGTTTTTT.

This clonotype was counted many times. The chain has TRBV5-1 and TRBJ1-4; TRBD1 is a possible D gene (5 bases). CDR1 is SGHRS, CDR2 YFSETQ, per germline. Trimming stripped 2 bases from V and 3 bases from J, with 14 bases between. CDR3 size: 16 residues. CDR3 region: CASSFTGLPANEKLFF. The DNA for the CDR3 is TGCGCCAGCAGCTTCACAGGATTGCCCGCTAATGAAAAACTGTTTTTT. Based on the CDR3 plus reference TRBV5-1 and TRBJ1-4, the full variable domain is KAGVTQTPRYLIKTRGQQVTLSCSPISGHRSVSWYQQTPGQGLQFLFEYFSETQRNKGNFPGRFSGRQFSNSRSEMNVSTLELGDSALYLCASSFTGLPANEKLFFGSGTQLSVL.

The gene calls are TRBV29-1 and TRBJ2-1, with a weak D call TRBD1 (5 bases). CDR1 SQVTM and CDR2 ANQGSEA come from the germline V gene. The length of the CDR3 is 14 residues. V shed 3 bases and J shed 4 bases, with 13 bases lying between them. CDR3 amino acids: CSVDRVGQYNEQFF. The CDR3 nucleotides are TGCAGCGTTGACAGGGTCGGGCAATACAATGAGCAGTTCTTC.

The sample holds many counts of this clonotype. The chain employs TRBV7-2 and TRBJ2-3; 9 nucleotides agree with TRBD2. The germline V gene has CDR1 SGHTA and CDR2 FQGNSA. This CDR3 has 14 amino acids. V lost 5 bases and J lost 6; bases outside the gene matches: 6. The CDR3, as DNA: TGTGCCAGCAGCCGGACTAGCGCGCCGGATACGCAGTATTTT. This translates into CASSRTSAPDTQYF.

The sample holds many counts of this clonotype. The chain couples TRBV5-6 to TRBJ1-5; 8 nucleotides agree with TRBD1. The CDR3 is 16 residues long. The J segment lost 3 bases and the V segment lost 3 bases, leaving 8 bases of the junction unmatched. Looked up from germline, CDR1 is SGHDT and CDR2 is YYEEEE. The CDR3 loop is CASSSFGQGYNQPQHF. The DNA of the CDR3 is TGTGCCAGCAGCTCCTTTGGACAGGGATACAATCAGCCCCAGCATTTT.

This clonotype was recorded many times. For the CDR3, the DNA is TGTGCCAGCAGCCCTCAGGGACAGGAGGACGAAAAACTGTTTTTT. It is translated as CASSPQGQEDEKLFF. The genes are TRBV7-2 and TRBJ1-4; TRBD1 matches 8 bases. The CDR3 runs 15 residues. J gave up 8 bases and V 5 bases, and 10 bases lay outside the gene matches. Germline values: CDR1 SGHTA, CDR2 FQGNSA.

This clonotype turned up a few times. This sequence joins TRBV5-1 and TRBJ2-1; 8 nucleotides align to TRBD2. Trimming cost V 5 bases and J 7 bases; bases outside gene matches: 5. Germline V gene sequence: CDR1 SGHRS, CDR2 YFSETQ. The CDR3 length is 13 residues. This CDR3 reads CASSMPGGNEQFF. The CDR3 DNA is TGCGCCAGCAGTATGCCGGGGGGGAATGAGCAGTTCTTC.

This clonotype was found many times. This chain links TRBV6-5 with TRBJ1-5, with 7 bases lining up with TRBD1. Germline values: CDR1 MNHEY, CDR2 SVGAGI. The CDR3 sequence is 15 residues long. The V gene end was trimmed by 0 bases and the J gene end by 5 bases; junction bases not matched to a gene: 4. The CDR3 nucleotides read TGTGCCAGCAGTTACTCGAGAGGGGGCGATCAGCCCCAGCATTTT. This gives the protein CASSYSRGGDQPQHF.

This clonotype has at least ten counts. The chain has TRBV7-3 and TRBJ2-1; possible D gene TRBD1, 5 bases. The germline V gene has CDR1 SGHTA and CDR2 FQGTGA. This CDR3 contains 13 residues. V lost 4 bases and J 8 bases, leaving 12 bases between the germline ends. The CDR3 loop reads CASSSFQGYEQFF. The CDR3 DNA is TGTGCCAGCAGCTCTTTCCAGGGTTATGAGCAGTTCTTC.

This clonotype was recorded many times. The V call is TRBV4-3, the J call TRBJ2-3; D might be TRBD2 (5 bases). V dropped 0 bases and J dropped 1 base, with 11 bases sitting between them. In germline, CDR1 is LGHNA, CDR2 YSLEER. The CDR3 runs 16 residues. This CDR3 is CASSQESRGGTDTQYF. The CDR3 DNA reads as TGCGCCAGCAGCCAAGAGAGTCGGGGAGGCACAGATACGCAGTATTTT.

This clonotype was detected ten times or more. V usage is TRBV24-1 and J usage is TRBJ2-2; 7 bases match TRBD1. The CDR3 loop spans 14 amino acids. CDR1 is KGHDR, CDR2 SFDVKD, per germline. V trimming: 8 bases; J trimming: 4 bases; junction bases outside the gene matches: 6. The CDR3 region has the DNA TGTGCCACCACGACAGGGTCAGGCACCGGGGAGCTGTTTTTT. This translates into CATTTGSGTGELFF.